This TCR beta chain was documented in a study of early T cells in non-severe SARS-CoV-2 infection (dated by TCRdb to the early 2020s). About the investigation overall: Because TCR sequencing was done on bulk RNA from unsorted whole blood, the alpha and beta chains could not be paired.

Libraries were built with 5' RACE. The sequencer was a NextSeq 500. The TCR library protocol attached unique molecular identifiers to individual cDNA molecules to correct for sequencing error and PCR bias. Sequencing covered both TCR alpha and beta chains, and within each sample the abundances of alpha and beta sequences were tightly co-correlated. Processing in the source paper ran as follows. Decombinator V4 was used to annotate TCR sequences for V gene, J gene and CDR3. Expanded TCRs were defined as changing significantly between any two time points under a Poisson model with p below 0.0001. TCR abundances were normalised to the total number of TCRs sequenced in each sample and reported as counts per million. VDJdb, accessed on 1 November 2021, was searched for TCRs annotated for CMV, EBV and SARS-CoV-2, and TCRs annotated for more than one antigen were excluded. TCRdb reanalyzed the raw reads on its own, using fastp at Q25 for trimming and MiXCR for clone calling, and kept in-frame beta chains. Each CDR3 protein gets just one entry, which takes the most common genes and DNA from the rows behind it. These V and J calls are TCRdb output, not the study's own analysis. The sample contains some 70,000 distinct CDR3 sequences, over 4.5% of them found a single time. Just under 5% of the sample lies in the top ten.

The study was a case-control design nested within a healthcare worker cohort in London, UK, with weekly nasopharyngeal swab PCR tests and blood sampling. Healthcare workers were recruited between 23 and 31 March 2020, during the week of the UK lockdown, and were followed weekly for up to roughly 15 weeks. This clonotype was counted at least ten times. The antigen this receptor binds is unknown. No qualities accompany the bases; no much larger clone lies one base away. Summary of the overall study and its limitations: VDJdb matching was skewed toward anti-spike CD8 responses and likely underestimated virus-specific expansions by missing private and CD4 specificities.

The source material was whole blood. The receptor's source is an adult who was a healthcare worker with PCR-confirmed SARS-CoV-2 infection or an uninfected control (not recorded which).

CDR3 reads: CSVRWVNTEAFF. In nucleotides, the sequence is TGCAGCGTGAGGTGGGTGAACACTGAAGCTTTCTTT. The chain is encoded by TRBV29-1 joined to TRBJ1-1, with no confidently assigned D gene. V loses 6 bases, J loses 0 bases, and the germline ends lie 8 bases apart. CDR1 SQVTM and CDR2 ANQGSEA are derived from the germline V gene. Reading from cysteine to phenylalanine, the CDR3 counts 12 amino acids. Here the CDR3 DNA is all that survives: 36 bases in frame from base 1.